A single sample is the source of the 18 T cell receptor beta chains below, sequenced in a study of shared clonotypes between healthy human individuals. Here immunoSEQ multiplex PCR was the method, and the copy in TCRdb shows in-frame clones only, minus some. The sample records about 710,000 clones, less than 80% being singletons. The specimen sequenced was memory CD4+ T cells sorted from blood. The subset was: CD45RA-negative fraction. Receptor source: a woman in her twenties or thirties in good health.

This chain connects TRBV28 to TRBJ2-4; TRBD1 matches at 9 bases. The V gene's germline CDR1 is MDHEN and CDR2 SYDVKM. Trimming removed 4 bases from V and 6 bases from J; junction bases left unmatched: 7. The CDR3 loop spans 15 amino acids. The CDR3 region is CASSSTGTGRNIQYF. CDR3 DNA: TGTGCCAGCAGTTCGACCGGGACAGGGAGAAACATTCAGTACTTC.

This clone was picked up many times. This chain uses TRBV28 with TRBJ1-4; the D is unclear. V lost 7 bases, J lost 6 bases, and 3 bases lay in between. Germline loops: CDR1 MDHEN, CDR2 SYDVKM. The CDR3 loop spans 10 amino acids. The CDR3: CASKDEKLFF. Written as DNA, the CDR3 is TGTGCCAGCAAGGATGAAAAACTGTTTTTT.

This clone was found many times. Written as DNA, the CDR3 is TGTGCCAGCTCACCAATCCTAGGACAGGGACCAGATACGCAGTATTTT. Its translation is CASSPILGQGPDTQYF. This sequence joins TRBV18 and TRBJ2-3, with 8 nucleotides matching TRBD1. J gave up 4 bases and V 2 bases, and 8 bases lay outside the gene matches. Germline CDR1 KGHSH, CDR2 LQKENI. CDR3 size: 16 residues.

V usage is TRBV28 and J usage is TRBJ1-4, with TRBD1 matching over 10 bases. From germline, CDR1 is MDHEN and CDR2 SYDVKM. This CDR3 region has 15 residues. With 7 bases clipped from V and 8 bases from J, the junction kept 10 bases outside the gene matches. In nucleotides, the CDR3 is TGTGCCAGCACCCCGACAGGGGGCGGTGGGGAAAAACTGTTTTTT. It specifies CASTPTGGGGEKLFF.

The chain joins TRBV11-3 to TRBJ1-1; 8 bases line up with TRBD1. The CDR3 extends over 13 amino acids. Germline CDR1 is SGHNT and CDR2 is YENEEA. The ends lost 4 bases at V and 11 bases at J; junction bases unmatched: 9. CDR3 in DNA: TGTGCCAGCAGCTGGGGAGGGGGACAGGCCGCTTTCTTT. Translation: CASSWGGGQAAFF.

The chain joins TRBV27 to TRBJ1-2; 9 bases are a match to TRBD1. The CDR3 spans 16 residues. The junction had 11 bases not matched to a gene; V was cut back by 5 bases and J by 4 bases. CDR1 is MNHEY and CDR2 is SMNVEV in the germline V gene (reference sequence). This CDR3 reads CASSAQYRGRGYGYTF. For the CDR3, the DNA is TGTGCCAGCAGTGCCCAATACAGGGGGCGCGGCTATGGCTACACCTTC.

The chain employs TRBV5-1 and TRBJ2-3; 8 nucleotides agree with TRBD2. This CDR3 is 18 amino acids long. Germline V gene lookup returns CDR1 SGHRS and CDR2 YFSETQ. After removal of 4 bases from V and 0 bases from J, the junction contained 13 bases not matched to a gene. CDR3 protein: CASSTSREVILSTDTQYF. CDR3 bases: TGCGCCAGCAGCACATCGCGGGAGGTAATATTGAGCACAGATACGCAGTATTTT.

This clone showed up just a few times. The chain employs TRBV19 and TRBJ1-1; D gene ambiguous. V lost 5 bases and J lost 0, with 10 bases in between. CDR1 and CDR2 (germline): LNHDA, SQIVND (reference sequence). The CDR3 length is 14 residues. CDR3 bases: TGTGCCAGTAGTGCGTGGACGGTGAACACTGAAGCTTTCTTT. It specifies CASSAWTVNTEAFF.

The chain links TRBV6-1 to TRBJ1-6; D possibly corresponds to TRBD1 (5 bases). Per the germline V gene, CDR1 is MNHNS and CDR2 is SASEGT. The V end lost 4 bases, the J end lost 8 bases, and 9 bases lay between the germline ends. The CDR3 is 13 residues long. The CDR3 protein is CASSVEGHSPLHF. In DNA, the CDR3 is TGTGCCAGCAGTGTTGAGGGGCATTCACCCCTCCACTTT.

CDR3 residues: CAWTYTSLAYEQYF. The CDR3 DNA reads as TGTGCCTGGACCTACACTTCACTAGCCTACGAGCAGTACTTC. The chain links TRBV30 to TRBJ2-7, with a tentative D call TRBD2 (5 bases). V was clipped by 4 bases and J by 2 bases, with 15 bases between them. CDR3 length: 14 amino acids. Germline lookup yields CDR1 GTSNPN and CDR2 SVGIG (reference sequence).

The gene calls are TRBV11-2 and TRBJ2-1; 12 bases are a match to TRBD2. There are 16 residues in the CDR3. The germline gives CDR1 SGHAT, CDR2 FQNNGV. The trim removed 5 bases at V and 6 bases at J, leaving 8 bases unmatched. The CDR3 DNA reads TGTGCCAGCAGCGCCCGACTAGCGGGAGTATTCAATGAGCAGTTCTTC. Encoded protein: CASSARLAGVFNEQFF.

CDR3 residues: CASSNGWGRTETQYF. CDR3 bases: TGTGCCAGCAGCAACGGGTGGGGGCGAACGGAGACCCAGTACTTC. The chain carries TRBV28 and TRBJ2-5; tentatively, D is TRBD1 (6 bases). The germline V gene has CDR1 MDHEN and CDR2 SYDVKM. The V end was cut by 6 bases, the J end by 5 bases, with 19 bases between. The CDR3 length is 15 residues.

CDR3 bases: TGTGCCAGCAGTCCCTCGGCAGGGGGGTCCTACGAGCAGTACTTC. Encoded protein: CASSPSAGGSYEQYF. This sequence joins TRBV27 and TRBJ2-7; tentatively, D is TRBD1 (7 bases). The CDR3 extends over 15 amino acids. The germline CDR1 and CDR2 sequences are MNHEY and SMNVEV (reference sequence). V lost 5 bases to trimming and J lost 1 base, with 15 bases between them.

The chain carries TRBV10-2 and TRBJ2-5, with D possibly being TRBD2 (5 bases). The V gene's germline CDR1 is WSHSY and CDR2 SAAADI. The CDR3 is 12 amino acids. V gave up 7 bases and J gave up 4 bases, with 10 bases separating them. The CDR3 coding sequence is TGCGCCAGCAAGTCTGGAGGAGAGACCCAGTACTTC. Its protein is CASKSGGETQYF.

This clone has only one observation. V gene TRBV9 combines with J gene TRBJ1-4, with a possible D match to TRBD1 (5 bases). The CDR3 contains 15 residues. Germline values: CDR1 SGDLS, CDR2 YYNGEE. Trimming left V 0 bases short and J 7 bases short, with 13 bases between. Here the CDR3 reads CASSVAGAGSEKLFF. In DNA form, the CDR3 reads TGTGCCAGCAGCGTAGCTGGGGCTGGGAGTGAAAAACTGTTTTTT.

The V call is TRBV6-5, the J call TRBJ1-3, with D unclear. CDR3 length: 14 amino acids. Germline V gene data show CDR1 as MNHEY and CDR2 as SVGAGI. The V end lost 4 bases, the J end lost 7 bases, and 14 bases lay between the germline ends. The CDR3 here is CASSSNRVGNTIYF. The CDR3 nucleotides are TGTGCCAGCAGTTCTAACCGGGTGGGGAACACCATATATTTT.

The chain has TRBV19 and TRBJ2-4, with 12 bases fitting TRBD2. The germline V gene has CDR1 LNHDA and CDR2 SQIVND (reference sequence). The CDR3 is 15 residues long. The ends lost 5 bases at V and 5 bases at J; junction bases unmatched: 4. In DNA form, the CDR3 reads TGTGCCAGTAGTCCCGGACTAGCGGGACAAAACATTCAGTACTTC. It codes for CASSPGLAGQNIQYF.

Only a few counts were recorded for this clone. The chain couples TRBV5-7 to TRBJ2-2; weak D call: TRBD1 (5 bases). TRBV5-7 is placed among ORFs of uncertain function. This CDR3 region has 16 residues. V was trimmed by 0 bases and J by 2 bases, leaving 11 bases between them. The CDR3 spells CASSLVSGFNTGELFF. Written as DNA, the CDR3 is TGTGCCAGCAGCTTGGTTTCAGGGTTTAACACCGGGGAGCTGTTTTTT.